The 7 T cell receptor beta chains given below trace back to one sample, sequenced in a study of T cell responses to AZD1222 COVID-19 vaccine. The table came from immunoSEQ multiplex PCR; TCRdb's copy has only in-frame clones and leaves some out. The sample lists about 88,000 clones, 90% to 95% occurring once. Here the sequenced sample was peripheral blood, taken on day 0 of MenACWY control vaccination. Receptors originate from an adult in good health.

The V gene is TRBV6-2 or TRBV6-3, the J gene TRBJ2-1; D not certain. Trimming took 2 bases from V and 5 from J, leaving 7 bases between them. CDR1 and CDR2 (germline): MNHEY, SVGEGT. The CDR3 extends over 13 amino acids. Here the CDR3 DNA reads TGTGCCAGCAGTTACCGGGCTCACAATGAGCAGTTCTTC. Translation gives CASSYRAHNEQFF.

This clone was seen a few times. Other DNA sequences of this sample code for an identical CDR3. The V gene is TRBV3-1 (or the pseudogene TRBV3-2), the J gene TRBJ1-2; D may be TRBD1 (5 bases). The CDR3 loop spans 13 amino acids. Germline V lookup: CDR1 LGHDT, CDR2 YNNKEL (reference sequence). V was cut by 1 base and J by 2 bases, with 5 bases left in between. The DNA of the CDR3 is TGTGCCAGCAGCCAAGGACAGAACTATGGCTACACCTTC. It codes for CASSQGQNYGYTF.

The chain is built from TRBV11-2 and TRBJ1-2, with D unclear. This CDR3 spans 15 amino acids. Germline CDR1 is SGHAT and CDR2 is FQNNGV. The ends were cut back, 1 base at V and 4 bases at J, with 13 bases in the middle. CDR3 in amino acids: CASSLVQQLSYGYTF. The CDR3, as DNA: TGTGCCAGCAGCTTAGTTCAGCAGCTCTCCTATGGCTACACCTTC.

The rearrangement links TRBV19 to TRBJ1-5; 7 bases line up with TRBD1. This CDR3 comprises 13 residues. From germline, CDR1 is LNHDA and CDR2 SQIVND (reference sequence). Trimming cost V 7 bases and J 7 bases; bases outside gene matches: 7. CDR3: CASKQGMGQPQHF. CDR3 sequence (DNA): TGTGCCAGTAAACAGGGGATGGGGCAGCCCCAGCATTTT.

The rearrangement links TRBV18 to TRBJ2-7; 9 nucleotides align to TRBD1. CDR1 is KGHSH and CDR2 is LQKENI in the germline V gene. After removal of 5 bases from V and 5 bases from J, the junction contained 7 bases not matched to a gene. CDR3 length: 14 amino acids. In DNA, the CDR3 is TGTGCCAGCTCAACAGGGGACAGGGCGCACGAGCAGTACTTC. This gives the protein CASSTGDRAHEQYF. Full variable domain (missing parts from reference TRBV18 and TRBJ2-7): NAGVMQNPRHLVRRRGQEARLRCSPMKGHSHVYWYRQLPEEGLKFMVYLQKENIIDESGMPKERFSAEFPKEGPSILRIQQVVRGDSAAYFCASSTGDRAHEQYFGPGTRLTVT.

The chain couples TRBV19 to TRBJ1-5, with D perhaps TRBD1 (6 bases). Per germline, CDR1 LNHDA and CDR2 SQIVND (reference sequence). This CDR3 contains 14 residues. Trimming cost V 8 bases and J 6 bases, with 17 bases left between them. CDR3 region: CASDPGGARQPQHF. As DNA, the CDR3 is TGTGCCAGTGACCCGGGGGGGGCGCGTCAGCCCCAGCATTTT.

The chain joins TRBV27 to TRBJ2-1; possibly TRBD1 for D (6 bases). CDR3 size: 14 residues. Per germline, CDR1 MNHEY and CDR2 SMNVEV (reference sequence). The V gene lost 2 bases and the J gene lost 8 bases, with 13 bases spanning the gap. CDR3 sequence: CASSLTGPEDEQFF. The CDR3 nucleotides read TGTGCCAGCAGTTTAACAGGGCCAGAGGATGAGCAGTTCTTC.